This T cell receptor (beta chain) derives from a study of blood T cell repertoires in COVID-19. This clone showed up just a few times. The data were produced by immunoSEQ multiplex PCR, yet TCRdb's version contains in-frame clones alone and is incomplete. Of 110,000 to 150,000 clones in the sample, around 80% were seen once. This sequence originates from a man older than 75 with acute or convalescent COVID-19. The sequenced material came from peripheral blood.

The DNA of the CDR3 is TGTGCCAGTAGTATCGACAGGCCCAACACCGGGGAGCTGTTTTTT. It is translated as CASSIDRPNTGELFF. The rearrangement uses TRBV19 and TRBJ2-2; D possibly corresponds to TRBD1 (6 bases). CDR3 length equals 15 residues. Germline assignment: CDR1 LNHDA and CDR2 SQIVND (reference sequence). Between the trimmed V and J ends, which lost 3 bases and 2 bases, there was a span of 10 bases. Full variable domain (rest looked up from reference TRBV19 and TRBJ2-2): DGGITQSPKYLFRKEGQNVTLSCEQNLNHDAMYWYRQDPGQGLRLIYYSQIVNDFQKGDIAEGYSVSREKKESFPLTVTSAQKNPTAFYLCASSIDRPNTGELFFGEGSRLTVL.